These T cell receptor beta chains were read from a single sample in a study of technical replicates of blood from a handful of donors. Method: immunoSEQ multiplex PCR; TCRdb's copy keeps in-frame clones and lacks some. This table has 55,000 to 75,000 clones, around 87% appearing once. Sequenced material: PBMCs. These receptor sequences come from a human donor in good health. Some clones in this sample may be carry-over from other donors' samples. CDR3s include the opening cysteine and the closing phenylalanine or tryptophan. D genes are given only for firm matches. Only some rows state a clone size, as once, few, many or a class for expanded clones.

v_gene	d_gene	abundance	j_gene	CDR3aa	CDR3nt
TRBV5-4	.	once	TRBJ1-5	CASPREVPRDQPQHF	TGTGCCAGCCCGAGGGAGGTCCCTCGCGATCAGCCCCAGCATTTT
TRBV5-1	.	.	TRBJ2-5	CASSSLADSGTQYF	TGCGCCAGCAGCTCCTTAGCGGACTCGGGGACCCAGTACTTC
TRBV4-2	TRBD2	.	TRBJ2-7	CASSQAPSGYEQYF	TGTGCCAGCAGCCAAGCCCCTAGCGGTTACGAGCAGTACTTC
TRBV5-1	.	.	TRBJ2-5	CASSLGRAETQYF	TGCGCCAGCAGCTTGGGGAGGGCCGAGACCCAGTACTTC
TRBV5-4	.	.	TRBJ2-1	CASSFVAAGGNEQFF	TGTGCCAGCAGCTTCGTAGCGGCCGGTGGCAATGAGCAGTTCTTC
TRBV4-3	.	.	TRBJ1-2	CASSQDAGNYGYTF	TGCGCCAGCAGCCAAGACGCGGGGAACTATGGCTACACCTTC
TRBV19	TRBD1	.	TRBJ1-2	CASTPYSTGNYGYTF	TGTGCCAGTACCCCTTACTCGACAGGGAACTATGGCTACACCTTC
TRBV7-8	.	few	TRBJ2-1	CASSPLGGQIYNEQFF	TGTGCCAGCAGCCCGCTCGGGGGACAGATCTACAATGAGCAGTTCTTC
TRBV7-2	.	.	TRBJ2-7	CASSSTPREQYF	TGTGCCAGCAGCTCCACTCCTAGGGAGCAGTACTTC
TRBV7-3	TRBD1	few	TRBJ1-1	CASSLTGATEAFF	TGTGCCAGCAGCCTCACAGGGGCCACTGAAGCTTTCTTT
TRBV18	.	.	TRBJ1-3	CASSPNLDTRGNTIYF	TGTGCCAGCTCACCGAACTTGGACACAAGAGGAAACACCATATATTTT
TRBV5-4	.	.	TRBJ2-1	CASSPDYYNEQFF	TGTGCCAGCAGCCCGGACTACTACAATGAGCAGTTCTTC
TRBV7-8	.	.	TRBJ1-5	CASSFSNEYNQPQHF	TGTGCCAGCAGCTTCTCAAACGAGTACAATCAGCCCCAGCATTTT
TRBV5-1	.	few	TRBJ2-7	CASSAGLTYEQYF	TGCGCCAGCAGCGCCGGACTCACCTACGAGCAGTACTTC
TRBV4-1	TRBD2	.	TRBJ2-1	CASSHLTGTSGGLDNREQFF	TGCGCCAGCAGCCACCTAACCGGGACTAGCGGGGGACTGGACAATCGTGAGCAGTTCTTC
TRBV7-2	TRBD1	.	TRBJ1-1	CASTRDRMNTEAFF	TGTGCCAGCACCAGGGACAGGATGAACACTGAAGCTTTCTTT
TRBV5-6	TRBD1	.	TRBJ2-5	CASSTGTGIQETQYF	TGTGCCAGCAGCACCGGGACAGGGATCCAAGAGACCCAGTACTTC
TRBV20-1	.	.	TRBJ2-1	CSASQDNEQFF	TGCAGTGCTTCACAAGACAATGAGCAGTTCTTC
TRBV5-1	.	.	TRBJ1-1	CASSFLAIGPAEAFF	TGCGCCAGCAGCTTTCTGGCAATTGGGCCGGCTGAAGCTTTCTTT
TRBV4-3	TRBD1	.	TRBJ2-7	CASSQGPDRGLPEQYF	TGCGCCAGCAGCCAAGGCCCGGACAGGGGTCTACCCGAGCAGTACTTC
TRBV6-1	.	.	TRBJ2-2	CASSDPGSRSGGELFF	TGTGCCAGCAGTGACCCCGGGAGCAGGAGTGGCGGGGAGCTGTTTTTT
TRBV10-2	.	.	TRBJ1-5	CASSDRTEPQHF	TGCGCCAGCAGTGACAGGACTGAGCCCCAGCATTTT
TRBV6-6	TRBD1	.	TRBJ2-7	CASSYGGQGSYEQYF	TGTGCCAGCAGTTACGGGGGACAGGGTTCCTACGAGCAGTACTTC
TRBV9	.	.	TRBJ2-7	CASSLGPNDYEQYF	TGTGCCAGCAGCTTAGGTCCTAATGACTACGAGCAGTACTTC
TRBV7-9	.	.	TRBJ2-7	CASSLAQGIGEQYF	TGTGCCAGCAGCTTAGCCCAGGGAATTGGCGAGCAGTACTTC
TRBV6-6	.	.	TRBJ1-5	CASSYQSNQPQHF	TGTGCCAGCAGTTACCAAAGCAATCAGCCCCAGCATTTT
TRBV2	.	.	TRBJ2-1	CASKETPSSYNEQFF	TGTGCCAGCAAGGAGACGCCAAGCTCCTACAATGAGCAGTTCTTC
TRBV6-5	.	.	TRBJ2-7	CASRRDRGAYEQYF	TGTGCCAGCAGACGAGACAGAGGTGCCTACGAGCAGTACTTC
TRBV18	.	.	TRBJ1-2	CASSPDRSIGGYTF	TGTGCCAGCTCACCAGATCGAAGTATCGGTGGCTACACCTTC
TRBV5-1	TRBD2	.	TRBJ2-3	CASSRQLADSTDTQYF	TGCGCCAGCAGCAGACAGCTAGCGGACAGCACAGATACGCAGTATTTT
TRBV7-2	.	many	TRBJ1-2	CASTKGVYGYTF	TGTGCCAGCACCAAGGGGGTCTATGGCTACACCTTC
TRBV15	TRBD1	.	TRBJ2-1	CATSSGGRTGHNEQFF	TGTGCCACCAGCAGTGGAGGACGGACAGGGCACAATGAGCAGTTCTTC
TRBV12-5	TRBD2	.	TRBJ2-2	CASGRDGGSSGELFF	TGTGCTAGTGGTCGGGACGGGGGGAGTAGCGGGGAGCTGTTTTTT
TRBV2	.	.	TRBJ2-6	CASLSRVTGANVLTF	TGTGCCAGCTTGTCACGAGTCACTGGGGCCAACGTCCTGACTTTC
TRBV5-1	.	few	TRBJ1-1	CASSPKTENTEAFF	TGCGCCAGCAGCCCCAAGACAGAAAACACTGAAGCTTTCTTT
TRBV7-9	.	.	TRBJ1-2	CASSIRVVGDGYTF	TGTGCCAGCAGTATAAGGGTGGTGGGAGATGGCTACACCTTC
TRBV7-9	.	.	TRBJ2-5	CASSFSHPGGETQYF	TGTGCCAGCAGCTTCTCACACCCAGGGGGGGAGACCCAGTACTTC
TRBV11-3	.	.	TRBJ2-5	CASSLYGGSETQYF	TGTGCCAGCAGCCTATATGGGGGGTCAGAGACCCAGTACTTC
TRBV12-5	TRBD2	.	TRBJ2-2	CASGSWGLAANTGELFF	TGTGCTAGTGGCTCTTGGGGACTAGCGGCGAACACCGGGGAGCTGTTTTTT
TRBV27	TRBD1	.	TRBJ2-7	CASTGLDRVSHEQYF	TGTGCCAGCACTGGGCTAGACAGGGTGTCCCACGAGCAGTACTTC
TRBV7-8	TRBD1	.	TRBJ2-5	CASSYGQGPRETQYF	TGTGCCAGCAGCTACGGACAGGGACCTCGAGAGACCCAGTACTTC
TRBV5-4	TRBD2	.	TRBJ2-5	CASSLRTGRAETQYF	TGTGCCAGCAGCCTAAGGACCGGGAGGGCAGAGACCCAGTACTTC
TRBV11-3	.	many	TRBJ2-1	CASSLSRFGTPGNEQFF	TGTGCCAGCAGCCTCAGTCGGTTCGGCACCCCCGGGAATGAGCAGTTCTTC
TRBV9	.	.	TRBJ1-5	CASSVQNQPQHF	TGTGCCAGCAGCGTCCAGAATCAGCCCCAGCATTTT
TRBV19	.	.	TRBJ2-7	CASSMAGDSYEQYF	TGTGCCAGTAGTATGGCAGGTGACTCCTACGAGCAGTACTTC
TRBV4-1	TRBD2	.	TRBJ2-3	CASSQVSGSTDTQYF	TGCGCCAGCAGCCAGGTTAGCGGGAGCACAGATACGCAGTATTTT
TRBV9	TRBD1	.	TRBJ2-7	CASSVTGQLEQYF	TGTGCCAGCAGCGTGACAGGGCAGCTCGAGCAGTACTTC
TRBV5-1	TRBD2	.	TRBJ2-7	CASSLGGVSYEQYF	TGCGCCAGCAGCCTTGGGGGGGTTTCCTACGAGCAGTACTTC
TRBV5-1	TRBD1	once	TRBJ1-2	CASSPRQGLGYGYTF	TGCGCCAGCAGCCCTAGACAGGGCCTAGGCTATGGCTACACCTTC
TRBV20-1	.	.	TRBJ2-3	CSGQKGDTQYF	TGCAGTGGTCAGAAGGGGGATACGCAGTATTTT